This T cell receptor (beta chain) was recovered during a study of T cell repertoires in cytomegalovirus infection. Whole-study context: It was the public TCR beta signatures that indicated both CMV infection and matching HLA type.

As concerns this clonotype: As yet, its antigen is unknown. Its ends do not fully match the called genes, so a read error is possible.

TCRdb analysed the reads with MiXCR anew, one entry per CDR3 protein. The sample consists of 350,000 to 550,000 distinct CDR3 sequences, roughly 31% of them appearing once. Notes on the study in general: Carriers of CMV and the relevant HLA type were discriminated by public TCR beta frequency. HLA-C-restricted CMV clonotypes gave the most frequent clonotype in two of eight donors.

This CDR3 region has 13 residues. The germline V gene encodes CDR1 SGHTA and CDR2 FQGNSA. This chain joins TRBV7-2 and TRBJ1-1; no firm D call. This receptor was identified in a human donor in good health (CMV status not recorded). Some clones in this sample may be carry-over from other donors' samples. Sequenced: PBMCs. CDR3 amino acids: CASSLRANTEALF. The CDR3 DNA reads as TGTGCCAGCAGCTTAAGGGCTAACACTGAAGCTTTGTTT.